This passage covers 6 T cell receptor beta chains from one sample sequenced in a study of T-cell reconstitution after alpha-beta-depleted transplantation in children. Unique molecular identifiers were incorporated during preparation of the TCRbeta library. One entry per CDR3 protein results from TCRdb running MiXCR on the PCR reads. The data contain about 500,000 distinct CDR3 sequences, approximately 30% of them singletons. Sample: PBMCs from the stem cell graft donor, taken from the stem cell graft. Receptors were obtained from a human donor who donated a stem cell graft to a child with aplastic anemia.

This clonotype appeared many times. This chain connects TRBV29-1 to TRBJ2-3, with D possibly being TRBD1 (5 bases). The CDR3 length is 14 residues. Germline V gene lookup returns CDR1 SQVTM and CDR2 ANQGSEA. The ends were cut back, 4 bases at V and 7 bases at J, with 18 bases in the middle. CDR3 sequence reads: CSVVGAGNSHTQYF. DNA for the CDR3: TGCAGCGTTGTCGGCGCAGGGAATTCACATACGCAGTATTTT.

This clonotype was counted a few times. The genes are TRBV9 and TRBJ1-2; TRBD1 might be the D (6 bases). This CDR3 spans 14 amino acids. Trimming took 3 bases from V and 5 from J, leaving 14 bases between them. CDR1 and CDR2 (germline): SGDLS, YYNGEE. The CDR3 nucleotides are TGTGCCAGCAGCGACCGAACAGGGATTTATGGCTACACCTTC. This gives the protein CASSDRTGIYGYTF.

This clonotype was recorded a few times. This chain uses TRBV20-1 with TRBJ2-5; 8 bases map to TRBD2. The CDR3 covers 14 residues. Losses at the gene ends were 6 bases for V and 2 bases for J; bases not matched to a gene: 8. The germline V gene has CDR1 DFQATT and CDR2 SNEGSKA (reference sequence). The CDR3 sequence: CSAGLAGIQETQYF. CDR3 sequence (DNA): TGCAGTGCGGGTTTAGCGGGGATACAAGAGACCCAGTACTTC.

This clonotype was seen only a few times. A much larger clonotype is one base distant, so this may be a read error. The rearrangement uses TRBV7-2 and TRBJ2-5; D remains ambiguous. Trimming cost V 0 bases and J 4 bases, with 9 bases left between them. Germline V gene lookup returns CDR1 SGHTA and CDR2 FQGNSA. The CDR3 runs to 14 residues. The DNA for the CDR3 is TGTGCCAGCAGCTTAGCGGGAAGGGTAGAGACCCAGTACTTC. It translates to CASSLAGRVETQYF.

This clonotype appeared a few times. This chain joins TRBV7-2 and TRBJ1-2; possibly TRBD1 for D (6 bases). Germline lookup yields CDR1 SGHTA and CDR2 FQGNSA. The V end was cut by 6 bases, the J end by 4 bases, with 12 bases between. The CDR3 has 13 amino acids. The CDR3 sequence is CASRETGSYGYTF. The CDR3 coding sequence is TGTGCCAGCAGGGAAACAGGGAGCTATGGCTACACCTTC.

This chain links TRBV6-2 or TRBV6-3 with TRBJ2-1; 10 bases are a match to TRBD2. The CDR3 spans 14 residues. Germline lookup yields CDR1 MNHEY and CDR2 SVGEGT. Germline trimming cut 8 bases from V and 1 base from J; bases unmatched to any gene: 2. Here the CDR3 reads CASAAGGSYNEQFF. The CDR3 region has the DNA TGTGCCAGCGCAGCGGGAGGGTCCTACAATGAGCAGTTCTTC.